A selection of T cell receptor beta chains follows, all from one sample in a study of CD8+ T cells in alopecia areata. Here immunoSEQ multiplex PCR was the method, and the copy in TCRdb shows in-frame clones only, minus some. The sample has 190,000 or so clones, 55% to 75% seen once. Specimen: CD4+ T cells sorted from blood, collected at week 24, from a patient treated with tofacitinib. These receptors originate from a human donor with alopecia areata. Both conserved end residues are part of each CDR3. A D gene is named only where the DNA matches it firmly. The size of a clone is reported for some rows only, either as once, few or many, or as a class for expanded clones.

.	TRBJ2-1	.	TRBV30	CAFRRGSGQGIMYNEQFF	TGTGCCTTCCGACGAGGGTCCGGGCAGGGGATAATGTACAATGAGCAGTTCTTC
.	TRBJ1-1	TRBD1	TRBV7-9	CASSGQGASTEAFF	TGTGCCAGCAGCGGACAGGGGGCGAGCACTGAAGCTTTCTTT
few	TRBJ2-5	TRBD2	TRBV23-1	CASSQLTSVETQYF	TGCGCCAGCAGTCAATTGACTAGCGTCGAGACCCAGTACTTC
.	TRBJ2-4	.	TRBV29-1	CSVGWQGKNIQYF	TGCAGCGTTGGCTGGCAGGGCAAAAACATTCAGTACTTC
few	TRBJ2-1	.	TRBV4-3	CASSQERGPYNEQFF	TGCGCCAGCAGCCAAGAGCGGGGGCCCTACAATGAGCAGTTCTTC
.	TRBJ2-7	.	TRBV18	CASSPPGRSTYEQYF	TGTGCCAGCTCACCACCCGGACGGTCTACCTACGAGCAGTACTTC
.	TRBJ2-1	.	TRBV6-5	CASSYSNTNEQFF	TGTGCCAGCAGTTACTCGAACACCAATGAGCAGTTCTTC
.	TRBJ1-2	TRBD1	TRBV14	CASSQRQGLGGYTF	TGTGCCAGCAGCCAACGACAGGGGCTGGGCGGCTACACCTTC
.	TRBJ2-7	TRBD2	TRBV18	CASSPGGSMNEQYF	TGTGCCAGCTCACCGGGCGGGAGTATGAACGAGCAGTACTTC
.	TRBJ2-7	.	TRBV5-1	CASSLPSYEQYF	TGCGCCAGCAGCTTGCCCTCCTACGAGCAGTACTTC
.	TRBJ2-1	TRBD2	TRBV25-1	CASSERGRTSGYNEQFF	TGTGCCAGCAGCGAACGGGGGAGGACTAGCGGTTACAATGAGCAGTTCTTC
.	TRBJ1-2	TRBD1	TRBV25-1	CASSEPETGTNYGYTF	TGTGCCAGCAGTGAGCCAGAGACAGGGACTAACTATGGCTACACCTTC
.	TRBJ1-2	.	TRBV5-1	CASSLVTDYGYTF	TGCGCCAGCAGCTTGGTGACTGACTATGGCTACACCTTC
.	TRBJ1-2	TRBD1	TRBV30	CAWRDRGRGYGYTF	TGTGCCTGGAGGGACAGGGGGCGCGGCTATGGCTACACCTTC
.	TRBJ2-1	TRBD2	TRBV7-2	CASSLVSAGKTYNEQFF	TGTGCCAGCAGCTTAGTCTCAGCGGGAAAGACCTACAATGAGCAGTTCTTC
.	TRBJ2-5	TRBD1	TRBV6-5	CASGDRGGRETQYF	TGTGCCAGCGGGGACAGGGGGGGGAGAGAGACCCAGTACTTC
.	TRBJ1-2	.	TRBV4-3	CASSQDPFPGNYGYTF	TGCGCCAGCAGCCAAGATCCTTTCCCGGGAAACTATGGCTACACCTTC
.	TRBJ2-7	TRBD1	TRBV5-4	CASSPRTGGIYEQYF	TGTGCCAGCAGCCCGCGGACAGGAGGAATCTACGAGCAGTACTTC
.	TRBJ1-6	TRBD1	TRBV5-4	CASSLGGTEASPLHF	TGTGCCAGCAGCTTGGGAGGGACAGAGGCTTCACCCCTCCACTTT
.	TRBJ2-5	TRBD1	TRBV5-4	CASSSTGAQETQYF	TGTGCCAGCAGCTCGACAGGGGCTCAAGAGACCCAGTACTTC
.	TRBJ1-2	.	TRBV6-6	CASRNDYGYTF	TGTGCCAGCAGAAACGACTATGGCTACACCTTC
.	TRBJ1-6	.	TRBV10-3	CAISGRDPNSPLHF	TGTGCCATCAGTGGGCGGGACCCTAATTCACCCCTCCACTTT
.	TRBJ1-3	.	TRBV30	CAWKRQGSGNTIYF	TGTGCCTGGAAACGGCAGGGGTCTGGAAACACCATATATTTT
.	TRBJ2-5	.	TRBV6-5	CASSPAQETQYF	TGTGCCAGCAGCCCTGCGCAGGAGACCCAGTACTTC
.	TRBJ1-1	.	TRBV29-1	CSVEDGQSSNTEAFF	TGCAGCGTTGAAGATGGACAGTCTTCAAACACTGAAGCTTTCTTT
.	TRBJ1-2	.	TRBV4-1	CASSQGDSYGYTF	TGTGCCAGCAGCCAAGGAGATTCCTATGGCTACACCTTC
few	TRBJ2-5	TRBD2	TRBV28	CASSLIAGGTETQYF	TGTGCCAGCAGTTTAATAGCGGGAGGGACAGAGACCCAGTACTTC
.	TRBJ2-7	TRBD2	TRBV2	CASRTSGIASEQYF	TGTGCCAGCAGAACTAGCGGGATAGCGTCCGAGCAGTACTTC
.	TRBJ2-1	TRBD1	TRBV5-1	CASSLARTGEQFF	TGCGCCAGCAGCTTGGCCCGGACAGGTGAGCAGTTCTTC
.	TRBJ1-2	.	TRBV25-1	CASSEWGVNYGYTF	TGTGCCAGCAGTGAATGGGGGGTGAACTATGGCTACACCTTC
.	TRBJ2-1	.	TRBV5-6	CASSVGLYGANEQFF	TGTGCCAGCAGCGTAGGATTGTACGGGGCCAATGAGCAGTTCTTC
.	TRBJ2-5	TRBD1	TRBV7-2	CASSPLDRARETQYF	TGTGCCAGCAGCCCCCTAGACAGGGCTCGGGAGACCCAGTACTTC
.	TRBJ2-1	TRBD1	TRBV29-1	CSAAQGATNEQFF	TGCAGCGCCGCACAGGGGGCGACGAATGAGCAGTTCTTC
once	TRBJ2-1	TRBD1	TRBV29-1	CSAGQRNNEQFF	TGCAGCGCGGGACAGCGGAACAATGAGCAGTTCTTC
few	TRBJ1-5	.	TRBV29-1	CSVEDSGIGQPQHF	TGCAGCGTTGAAGATAGTGGCATCGGCCAGCCCCAGCATTTT
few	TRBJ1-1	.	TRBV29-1	CSVPGMGYTEAFF	TGCAGCGTTCCAGGGATGGGGTACACTGAAGCTTTCTTT
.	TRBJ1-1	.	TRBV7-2	CASSLTRTGNTEAFF	TGTGCCAGCAGCCTTACACGGACGGGGAACACTGAAGCTTTCTTT
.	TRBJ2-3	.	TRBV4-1	CASRPIGASTDTQYF	TGCGCCAGCAGACCCATCGGGGCTAGCACAGATACGCAGTATTTT
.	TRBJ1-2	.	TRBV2	CASRDMADYGYTF	TGTGCCAGCAGGGACATGGCGGACTATGGCTACACCTTC
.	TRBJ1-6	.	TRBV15	CATSPPGGSPLHF	TGTGCCACCAGCCCCCCGGGGGGTTCACCCCTCCACTTT
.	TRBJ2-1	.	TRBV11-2	CASSWLSGLSYNEQFF	TGTGCCAGCAGCTGGTTGAGCGGACTCTCCTACAATGAGCAGTTCTTC
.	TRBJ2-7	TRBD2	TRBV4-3	CASSQPWGLAKSYEQYF	TGCGCCAGCAGCCAGCCCTGGGGACTAGCGAAGTCCTACGAGCAGTACTTC
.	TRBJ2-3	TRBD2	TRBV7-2	CASSTTGGTNTQYF	TGTGCCAGCAGCACCACGGGGGGTACAAATACGCAGTATTTT
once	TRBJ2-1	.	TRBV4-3	CASSQEGKSYNEQFF	TGCGCCAGCAGCCAAGAAGGGAAGTCCTACAATGAGCAGTTCTTC
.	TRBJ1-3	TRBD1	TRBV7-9	CASSQTGAGNTIYF	TGTGCCAGCAGCCAAACAGGGGCTGGAAACACCATATATTTT
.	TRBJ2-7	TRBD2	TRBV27	CASRLAGVYEQYF	TGTGCCAGCAGACTAGCGGGAGTTTACGAGCAGTACTTC
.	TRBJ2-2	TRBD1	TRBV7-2	CASSPGQGSGELFF	TGTGCCAGCAGCCCCGGACAGGGATCCGGGGAGCTGTTTTTT
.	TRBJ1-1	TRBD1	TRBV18	CASSPTGGTEAFF	TGTGCCAGCTCACCCACAGGGGGCACTGAAGCTTTCTTT
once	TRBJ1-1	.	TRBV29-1	CSVEMGWDGEAFF	TGCAGCGTTGAGATGGGGTGGGACGGAGAAGCTTTCTTT
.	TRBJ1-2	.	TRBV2	CASSGVGFGYTF	TGTGCCAGCAGTGGTGTGGGGTTTGGCTACACCTTC